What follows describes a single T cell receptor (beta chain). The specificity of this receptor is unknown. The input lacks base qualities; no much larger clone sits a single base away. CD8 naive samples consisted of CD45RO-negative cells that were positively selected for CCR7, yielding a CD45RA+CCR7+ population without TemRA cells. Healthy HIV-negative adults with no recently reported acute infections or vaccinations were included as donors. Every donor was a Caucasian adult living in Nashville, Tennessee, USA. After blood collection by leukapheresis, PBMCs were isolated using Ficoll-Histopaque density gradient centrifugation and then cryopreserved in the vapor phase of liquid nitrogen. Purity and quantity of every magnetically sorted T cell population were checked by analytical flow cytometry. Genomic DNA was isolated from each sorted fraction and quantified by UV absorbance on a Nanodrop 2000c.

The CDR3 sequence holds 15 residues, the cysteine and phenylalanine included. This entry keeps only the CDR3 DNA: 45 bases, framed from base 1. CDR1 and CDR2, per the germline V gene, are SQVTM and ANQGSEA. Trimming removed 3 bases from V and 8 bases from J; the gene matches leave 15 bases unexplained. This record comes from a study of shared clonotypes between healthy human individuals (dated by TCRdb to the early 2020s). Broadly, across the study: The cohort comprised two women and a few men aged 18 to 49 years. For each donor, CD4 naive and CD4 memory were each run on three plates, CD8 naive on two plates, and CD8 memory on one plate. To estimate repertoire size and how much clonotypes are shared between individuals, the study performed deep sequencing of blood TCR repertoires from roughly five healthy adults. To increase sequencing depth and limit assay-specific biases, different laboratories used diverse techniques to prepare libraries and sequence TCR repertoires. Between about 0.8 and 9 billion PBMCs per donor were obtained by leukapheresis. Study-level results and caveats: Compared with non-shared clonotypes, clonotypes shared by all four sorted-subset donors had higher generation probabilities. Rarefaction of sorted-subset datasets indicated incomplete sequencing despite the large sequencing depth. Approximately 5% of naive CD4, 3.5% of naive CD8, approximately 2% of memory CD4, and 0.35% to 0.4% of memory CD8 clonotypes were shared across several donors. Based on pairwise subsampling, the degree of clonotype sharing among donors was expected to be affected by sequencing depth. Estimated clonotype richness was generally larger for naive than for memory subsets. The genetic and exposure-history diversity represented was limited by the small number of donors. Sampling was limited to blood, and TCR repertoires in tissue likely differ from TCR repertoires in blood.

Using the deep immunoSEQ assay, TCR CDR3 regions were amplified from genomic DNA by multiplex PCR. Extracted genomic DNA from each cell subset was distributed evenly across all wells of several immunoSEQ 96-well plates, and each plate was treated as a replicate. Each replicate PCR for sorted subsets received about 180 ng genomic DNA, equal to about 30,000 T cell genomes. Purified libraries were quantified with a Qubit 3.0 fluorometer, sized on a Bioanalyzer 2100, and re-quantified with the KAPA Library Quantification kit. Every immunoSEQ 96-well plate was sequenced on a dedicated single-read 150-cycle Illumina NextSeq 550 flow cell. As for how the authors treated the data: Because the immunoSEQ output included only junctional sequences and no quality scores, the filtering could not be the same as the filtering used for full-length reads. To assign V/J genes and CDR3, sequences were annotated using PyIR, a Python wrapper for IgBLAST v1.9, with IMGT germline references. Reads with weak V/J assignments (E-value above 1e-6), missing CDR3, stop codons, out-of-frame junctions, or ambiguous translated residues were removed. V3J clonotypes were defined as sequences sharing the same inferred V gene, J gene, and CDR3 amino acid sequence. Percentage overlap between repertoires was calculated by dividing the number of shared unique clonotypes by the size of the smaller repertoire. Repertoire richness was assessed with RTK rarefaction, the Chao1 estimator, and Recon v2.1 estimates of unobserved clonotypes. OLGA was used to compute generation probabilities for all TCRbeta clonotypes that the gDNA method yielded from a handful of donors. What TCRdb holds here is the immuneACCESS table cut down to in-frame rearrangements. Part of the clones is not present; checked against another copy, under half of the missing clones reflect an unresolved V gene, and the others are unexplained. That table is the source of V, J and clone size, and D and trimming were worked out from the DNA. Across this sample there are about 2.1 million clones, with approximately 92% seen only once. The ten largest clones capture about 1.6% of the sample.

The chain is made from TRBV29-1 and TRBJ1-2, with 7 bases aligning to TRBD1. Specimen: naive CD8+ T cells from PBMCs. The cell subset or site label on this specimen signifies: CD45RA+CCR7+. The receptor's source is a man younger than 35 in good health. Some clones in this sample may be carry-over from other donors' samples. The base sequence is TGCAGCGTTGATGCCCGCGGACAGGCTAAAGAGGGCTACACCTTC. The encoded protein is CSVDARGQAKEGYTF.